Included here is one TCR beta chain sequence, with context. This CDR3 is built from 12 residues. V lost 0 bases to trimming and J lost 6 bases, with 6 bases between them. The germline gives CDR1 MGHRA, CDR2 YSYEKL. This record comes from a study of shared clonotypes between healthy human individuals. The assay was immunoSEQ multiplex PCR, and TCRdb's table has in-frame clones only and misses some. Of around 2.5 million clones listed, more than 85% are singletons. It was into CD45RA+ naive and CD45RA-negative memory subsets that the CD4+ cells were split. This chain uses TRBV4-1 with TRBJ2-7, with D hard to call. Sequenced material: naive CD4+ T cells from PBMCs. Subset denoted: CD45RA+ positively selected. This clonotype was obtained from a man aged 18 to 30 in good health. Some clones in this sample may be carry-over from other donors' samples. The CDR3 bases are TGCGCCAGCAGCCAAGAACCTGGCGAGCAGTACTTC. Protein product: CASSQEPGEQYF.